Included here is one T cell receptor beta chain sequence, with context. Its antigen is unknown. The data were taken from a study of a mutant IDH1 vaccine in newly diagnosed glioma. Study information: All eight of the vaccinations patients received fell in weeks 1, 3, 5, 7, 11, 15, 19 and 23. Patients got their first vaccination 4-6 weeks after radiotherapy alone, or with temozolomide cycles. Whole-study findings and limits: It seemed that pseudoprogression was not linked to changes in the top peripheral T cell clonotypes. In about 93% of patients, immune responses induced by the vaccine occurred.

Clones were sequenced by immunoSEQ multiplex PCR, and TCRdb holds only the in-frame ones, with some missing. This table holds some 80,000 clones, approximately 89% found once. Time point of the sample: week 23, last vaccination. One vaccine dose held 300 ug of mutant IDH1 20-mer peptide and came with topical imiquimod. The germline V gene has CDR1 SEHNR and CDR2 FQNEAQ (reference sequence). The length of the CDR3 is 17 residues. V was pared by 4 bases and J by 1 base, with 19 bases between. The rearrangement uses TRBV7-9 and TRBJ1-1; D possibly corresponds to TRBD1 (6 bases). This sequence was found in a woman between 45 and 60 years old with glioma. The specimen comprised PBMCs, sampled from a glioma patient whose treatment included an IDH1 peptide vaccine. The CDR3 DNA is TGTGCCAGCAGCTCGACTCCCATCGGACAGCCGAACACTGAAGCTTTCTTT. This codes for CASSSTPIGQPNTEAFF.